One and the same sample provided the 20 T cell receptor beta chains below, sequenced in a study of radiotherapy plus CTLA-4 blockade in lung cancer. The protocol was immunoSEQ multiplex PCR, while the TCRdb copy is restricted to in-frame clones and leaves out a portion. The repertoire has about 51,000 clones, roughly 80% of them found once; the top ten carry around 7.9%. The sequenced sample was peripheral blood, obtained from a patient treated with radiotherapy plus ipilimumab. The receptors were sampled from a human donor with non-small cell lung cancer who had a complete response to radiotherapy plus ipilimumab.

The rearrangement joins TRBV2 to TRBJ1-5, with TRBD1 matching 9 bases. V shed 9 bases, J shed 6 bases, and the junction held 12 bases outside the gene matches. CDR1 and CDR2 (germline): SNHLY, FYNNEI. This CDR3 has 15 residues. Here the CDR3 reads CASNGQGMIGQPQHF. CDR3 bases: TGTGCCAGTAATGGACAGGGGATGATAGGTCAGCCCCAGCATTTT.

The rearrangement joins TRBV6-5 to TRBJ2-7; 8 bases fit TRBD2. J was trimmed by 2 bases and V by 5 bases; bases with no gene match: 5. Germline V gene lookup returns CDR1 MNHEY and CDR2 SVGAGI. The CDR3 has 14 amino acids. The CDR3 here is CASSDRAGAYEQYV. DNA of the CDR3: TGTGCCAGCAGTGACAGAGCGGGGGCCTACGAGCAGTACGTC.

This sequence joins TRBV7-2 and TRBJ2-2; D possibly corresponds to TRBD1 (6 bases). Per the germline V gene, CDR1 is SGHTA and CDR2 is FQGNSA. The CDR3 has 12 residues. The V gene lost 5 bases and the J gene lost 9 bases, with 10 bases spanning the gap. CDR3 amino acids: CASSPGARELFF. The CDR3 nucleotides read TGTGCCAGCAGCCCAGGGGCCCGGGAGCTGTTTTTT.

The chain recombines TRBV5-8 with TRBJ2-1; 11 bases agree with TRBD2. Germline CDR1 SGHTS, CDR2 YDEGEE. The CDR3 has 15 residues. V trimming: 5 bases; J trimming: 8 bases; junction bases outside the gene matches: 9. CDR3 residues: CASRIPGLAVYEQFF. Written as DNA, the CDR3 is TGTGCCAGCAGGATTCCGGGACTAGCGGTGTATGAGCAGTTCTTC.

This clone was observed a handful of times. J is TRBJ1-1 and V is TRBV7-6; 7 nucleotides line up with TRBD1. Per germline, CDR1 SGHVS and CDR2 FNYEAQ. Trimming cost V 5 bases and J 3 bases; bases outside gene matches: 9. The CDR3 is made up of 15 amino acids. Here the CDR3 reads CASSPANRGDTEAFF. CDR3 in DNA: TGTGCCAGCAGCCCAGCGAACAGGGGTGACACTGAAGCTTTCTTT.

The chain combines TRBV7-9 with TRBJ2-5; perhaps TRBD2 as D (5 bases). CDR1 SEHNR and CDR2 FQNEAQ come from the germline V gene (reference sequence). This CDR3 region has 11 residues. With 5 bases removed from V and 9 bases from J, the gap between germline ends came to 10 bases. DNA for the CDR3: TGTGCCAGCAGCCCCGGGCGGGCCCAGTACTTC. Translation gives CASSPGRAQYF.

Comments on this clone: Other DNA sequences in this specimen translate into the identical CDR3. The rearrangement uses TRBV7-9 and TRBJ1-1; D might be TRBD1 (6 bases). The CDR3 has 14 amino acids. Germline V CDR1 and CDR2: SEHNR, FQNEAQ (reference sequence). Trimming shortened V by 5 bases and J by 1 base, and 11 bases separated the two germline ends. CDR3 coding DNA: TGTGCCAGCAGCCCCCGGACAGAGAACACTGAAGCTTTCTTT. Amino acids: CASSPRTENTEAFF.

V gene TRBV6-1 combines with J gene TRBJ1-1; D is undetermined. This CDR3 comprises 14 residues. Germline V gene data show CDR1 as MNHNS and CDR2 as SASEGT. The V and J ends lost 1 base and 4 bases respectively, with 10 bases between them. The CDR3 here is CASSEERVRTEAFF. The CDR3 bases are TGTGCCAGCAGTGAAGAGCGGGTTCGCACTGAAGCTTTCTTT.

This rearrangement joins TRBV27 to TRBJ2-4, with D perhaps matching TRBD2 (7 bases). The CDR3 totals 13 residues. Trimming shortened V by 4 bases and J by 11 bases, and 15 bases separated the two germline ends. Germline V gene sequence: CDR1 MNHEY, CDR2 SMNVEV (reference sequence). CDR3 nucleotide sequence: TGTGCCAGCAGTTCGGGGGGCTGGGGGGTTCAGTACTTC. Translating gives CASSSGGWGVQYF.

In nucleotides, the CDR3 is TGTGCCAGCAGATCCCTCAATCAGGGGGCTCAGCCCCAGCATTTT. Translation: CASRSLNQGAQPQHF. This rearrangement joins TRBV27 to TRBJ1-5; 8 bases are shared with TRBD1. CDR3 length: 15 amino acids. In germline, CDR1 is MNHEY, CDR2 SMNVEV (reference sequence). J gave up 6 bases and V 6 bases, and 10 bases lay outside the gene matches.

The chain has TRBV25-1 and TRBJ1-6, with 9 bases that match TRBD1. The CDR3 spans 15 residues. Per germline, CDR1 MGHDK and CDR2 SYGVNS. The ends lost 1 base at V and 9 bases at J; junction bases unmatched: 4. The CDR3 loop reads CASSESTGGGSPLHF. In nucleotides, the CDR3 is TGTGCCAGCAGTGAATCGACAGGGGGAGGTTCACCCCTCCACTTT.

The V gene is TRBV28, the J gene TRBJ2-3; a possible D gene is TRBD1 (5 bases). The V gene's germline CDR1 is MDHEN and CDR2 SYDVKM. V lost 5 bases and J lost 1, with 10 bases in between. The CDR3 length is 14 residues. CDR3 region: CASSQGGGTDTQYF. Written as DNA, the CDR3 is TGTGCCAGCAGTCAGGGTGGCGGCACAGATACGCAGTATTTT.

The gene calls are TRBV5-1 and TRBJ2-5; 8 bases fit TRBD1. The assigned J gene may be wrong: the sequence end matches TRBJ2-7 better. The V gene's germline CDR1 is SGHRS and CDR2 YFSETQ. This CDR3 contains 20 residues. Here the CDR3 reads CASSKNQDRVGLIREYEQYF. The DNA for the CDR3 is TGCGCCAGCAGCAAAAATCAGGACAGGGTGGGCCTAATACGGGAATACGAGCAGTACTTC.

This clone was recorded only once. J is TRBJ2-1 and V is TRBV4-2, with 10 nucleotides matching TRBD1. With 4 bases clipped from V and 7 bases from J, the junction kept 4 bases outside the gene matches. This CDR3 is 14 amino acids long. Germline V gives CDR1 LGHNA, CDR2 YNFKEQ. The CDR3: CASSRRTGGNEQFF. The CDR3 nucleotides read TGTGCCAGCAGCCGACGGACAGGGGGGAATGAGCAGTTCTTC.

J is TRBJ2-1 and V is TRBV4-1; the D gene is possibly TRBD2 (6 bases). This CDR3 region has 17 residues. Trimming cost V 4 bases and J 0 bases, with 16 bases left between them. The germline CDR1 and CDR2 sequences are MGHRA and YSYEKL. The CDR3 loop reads CASSRPPGESSYNEQFF. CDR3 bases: TGCGCCAGCAGCCGCCCCCCGGGGGAATCCTCCTACAATGAGCAGTTCTTC.

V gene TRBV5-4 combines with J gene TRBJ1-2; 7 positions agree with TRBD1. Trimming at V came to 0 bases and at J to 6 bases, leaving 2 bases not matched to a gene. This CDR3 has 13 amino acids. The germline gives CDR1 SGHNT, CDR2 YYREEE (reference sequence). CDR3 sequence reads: CASSLDRGDGYTF. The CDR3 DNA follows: TGTGCCAGCAGCTTGGACAGGGGCGATGGCTACACCTTC.

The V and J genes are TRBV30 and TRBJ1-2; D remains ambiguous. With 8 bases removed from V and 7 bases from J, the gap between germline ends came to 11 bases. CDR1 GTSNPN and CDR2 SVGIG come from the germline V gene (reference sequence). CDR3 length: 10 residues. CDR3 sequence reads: CALRRGGYTF. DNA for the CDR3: TGTGCCCTGCGGCGCGGTGGCTACACCTTC. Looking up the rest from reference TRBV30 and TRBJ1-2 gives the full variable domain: SQTIHQWPATLVQPVGSPLSLECTVEGTSNPNLYWYRQAAGRGLQLLFYSVGIGQISSEVPQNLSASRPQDRQFILSSKKLLLSDSGFYLCALRRGGYTFGSGTRLTVV.

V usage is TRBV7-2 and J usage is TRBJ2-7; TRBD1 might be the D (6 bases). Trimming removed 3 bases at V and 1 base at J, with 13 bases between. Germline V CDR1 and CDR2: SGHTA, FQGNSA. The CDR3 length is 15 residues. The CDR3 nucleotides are TGTGCCAGCAGCTTTACAGGGCTTTCATCCTACGAGCAGTACTTC. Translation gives CASSFTGLSSYEQYF.

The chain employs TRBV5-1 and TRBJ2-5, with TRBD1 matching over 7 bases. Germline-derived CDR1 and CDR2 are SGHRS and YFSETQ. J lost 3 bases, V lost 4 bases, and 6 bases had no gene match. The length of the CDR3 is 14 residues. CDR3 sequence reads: CASSLEGAEETQYF. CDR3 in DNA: TGCGCCAGCAGCCTAGAGGGGGCCGAAGAGACCCAGTACTTC.

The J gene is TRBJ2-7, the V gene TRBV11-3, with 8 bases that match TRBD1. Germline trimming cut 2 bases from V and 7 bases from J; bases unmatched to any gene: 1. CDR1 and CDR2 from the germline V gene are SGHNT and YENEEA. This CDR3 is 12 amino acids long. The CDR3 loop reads CASSLTGGEQYF. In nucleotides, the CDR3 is TGTGCCAGCAGCTTAACAGGGGGTGAGCAGTACTTC.